The 11 T cell receptor beta chains below were found in one sample sequenced in a study of T cells in Graves' hyperthyroidism and ophthalmopathy. RNA transcripts provided the source from which TCR beta CDR3 regions were amplified. The primer set for the first-round RT-PCR of the TCR CDR3 was HTBI. TCRdb reanalysed the multiplex PCR reads using MiXCR and keeps one entry per CDR3 protein. The top ten clones hold approximately 3.9% of a sample with 600,000 or so distinct CDR3 sequences, 15% to 20% of them seen once. Source material: blood. These TCRs come from a woman in her twenties or thirties with Graves' hyperthyroidism.

The chain couples TRBV15 to TRBJ1-5, with D perhaps TRBD1 (5 bases). V was shortened by 0 bases and J by 3 bases, with 12 bases between the two germline ends. This CDR3 is built from 16 residues. Germline assignment: CDR1 LNHNV and CDR2 YYDKDF (reference sequence). CDR3 region: CATSRDFEGFNQPQHF. For the CDR3, the DNA is TGTGCCACCAGCAGAGATTTCGAGGGGTTCAATCAGCCCCAGCATTTT.

The V call is TRBV19, the J call TRBJ2-3, with TRBD1 matching 8 bases. This CDR3 spans 15 amino acids. With V trimmed by 7 bases and J by 2 bases, 8 bases remained unmatched. Germline CDR1 is LNHDA and CDR2 is SQIVND (reference sequence). The CDR3 loop reads CASNNGQGYTDTQYF. The CDR3 DNA is TGTGCCAGTAATAACGGACAGGGCTACACAGATACGCAGTATTTT.

This clonotype was counted ten times or more. This rearrangement joins TRBV28 to TRBJ2-7, with TRBD1 matching over 9 bases. The germline CDR1 and CDR2 sequences are MDHEN and SYDVKM. The length of the CDR3 is 15 residues. Trimming cost V 3 bases and J 7 bases; bases outside gene matches: 10. For the CDR3, the DNA is TGTGCCAGCAGTTTTGAGGGACAGGGAAGATGGGAGCAGTACTTC. Its translation is CASSFEGQGRWEQYF.

This clonotype came up many times. The chain joins TRBV28 to TRBJ1-2; D gene ambiguous. This CDR3 comprises 12 residues. Per germline, CDR1 MDHEN and CDR2 SYDVKM. Between the trimmed V and J ends, which lost 6 bases and 4 bases, there was a span of 9 bases. The CDR3 protein is CASRHVGYGYTF. The CDR3, as DNA: TGTGCCAGCAGGCACGTGGGCTATGGCTACACCTTC.

Points on this clonotype: An end of the junction does not agree with germline; a read error may underlie this. This chain joins TRBV12-3 or TRBV12-4 and TRBJ2-7, with 9 bases aligning to TRBD1. The CDR3 has 14 residues. The CDR3: CTSRSTGGSYEQYF. CDR3 nucleotide sequence: TGTACCAGCAGGTCGACAGGGGGATCTTACGAGCAGTACTTC.

The table lists this clonotype with many counts. This rearrangement joins TRBV7-9 to TRBJ2-7, with 9 bases lining up with TRBD2. The germline V gene encodes CDR1 SEHNR and CDR2 FQNEAQ (reference sequence). V shed 3 bases and J 4 bases; nucleotides not matched to a gene: 7. This CDR3 contains 15 residues. The CDR3 region is CASSFSGLAVYEQYF. As DNA, the CDR3 is TGTGCCAGCAGCTTTTCGGGACTAGCCGTTTACGAGCAGTACTTC.

This clonotype occurred once. A much larger clone lies one base from this, so it may be a read error. This chain links TRBV30 with TRBJ2-1; tentative D call: TRBD2 (5 bases). There are 11 residues in the CDR3. Trimming shortened V by 5 bases and J by 10 bases, and 12 bases separated the two germline ends. CDR1 is GTSNPN and CDR2 is SVGIG in the germline V gene (reference sequence). For the CDR3, the DNA is TGTGCCTGGGGACCAGACTACGAGCAGTTCTTC. Its translation: CAWGPDYEQFF.

This clonotype was seen a few times. This sequence joins TRBV19 and TRBJ1-1; weak D call: TRBD1 (5 bases). This CDR3 spans 15 amino acids. Germline loops: CDR1 LNHDA, CDR2 SQIVND (reference sequence). Trimming took off 1 base at V and 1 base at J, with 10 bases between the two ends. The CDR3 DNA reads as TGTGCCAGTAGTATAGGTGGGGGTTGGAACACTGAAGCTTTCTTT. Its translation: CASSIGGGWNTEAFF.

There are a few counts of this clonotype. The gene calls are TRBV18 and TRBJ2-5, with 7 bases identical to TRBD1. The CDR3 loop spans 17 amino acids. Germline assignment: CDR1 KGHSH and CDR2 LQKENI. The V and J ends lost 8 bases and 3 bases, in that order; junction bases with no gene match: 18. CDR3 DNA sequence: TGTGCCAGCAGGACCATCACGAGCGTCAGGGGGAAAGAGACCCAGTACTTC. Translating gives CASRTITSVRGKETQYF.

The chain carries TRBV3-1 and TRBJ2-3; TRBD2 matches at 10 bases. Germline values: CDR1 LGHDT, CDR2 YNNKEL (reference sequence). This CDR3 is 17 amino acids long. J lost 2 bases, V lost 4 bases, and 9 bases had no gene match. CDR3 residues: CASSPEVAGGPTDTQYF. The CDR3 DNA reads as TGTGCCAGCAGCCCTGAGGTAGCGGGAGGACCCACAGATACGCAGTATTTT.

Details on this clonotype: A much larger clone is a single base away; this may be a read error. The CDR3 DNA sequence: TGTGCCAGCAGCTCCAGGATTGCCACTGAAGCTTTCTTT. As protein: CASSSRIATEAFF. The V call is TRBV28, the J call TRBJ1-1; the D is unclear. Germline CDR1 and CDR2: MDHEN and SYDVKM. The CDR3 has 13 residues. V lost 6 bases and J lost 4, with 12 bases in between.